The 16 T cell receptor beta chains below all came from one sample that was sequenced in a study of T-cell memory formation after mild COVID-19. TCRdb reprocessed the 5' RACE reads with MiXCR, giving one entry per CDR3 protein. Among about 150,000 distinct CDR3 sequences listed, about 14% were seen once. Sequencing was performed on PBMCs or a T cell subset sorted from them (not recorded which). These receptors originate from an adult woman who had mild COVID-19 (a few samples of this study predate the infection). Cell type and time point are not known.

On this clonotype: Since a much larger clone is just one base distant, this may be a read error. The rearrangement joins TRBV2 to TRBJ2-2; no firm D call. Germline V gene sequence: CDR1 SNHLY, CDR2 FYNNEI. V was clipped by 4 bases and J by 3 bases, with 3 bases between them. The CDR3 spans 12 residues. The CDR3 DNA sequence: TGTGCCAGCAGTGCCGACACCGGGGAGCTGTTTTTT. Residues: CASSADTGELFF.

The chain has TRBV6-5 and TRBJ2-5, with 7 bases matching TRBD2. V lost 0 bases to trimming and J lost 5 bases; unmatched junction nucleotides: 9. CDR1 is MNHEY, CDR2 SVGAGI, per germline. This CDR3 region has 16 residues. CDR3 nucleotide sequence: TGTGCCAGCAGTTACTCTTTGCGATGGGGGGGGGAGACCCAGTACTTC. Amino acids: CASSYSLRWGGETQYF.

The chain joins TRBV5-1 to TRBJ2-5; D is undetermined. The CDR3 is 13 amino acids. Looked up from germline, CDR1 is SGHRS and CDR2 is YFSETQ. Deletions cut 7 bases from V and 3 bases from J, with 13 bases between. In DNA form, the CDR3 reads TGCGCCAGCTCCCCCCGGCTCGAAGAGACCCAGTACTTC. This translates into CASSPRLEETQYF.

This clonotype occurred a few times. This chain joins TRBV4-1 and TRBJ1-2; 10 bases align to TRBD1. J lost 0 bases, V lost 6 bases, and 7 bases had no gene match. The CDR3 sequence is 16 residues long. Germline V gives CDR1 MGHRA, CDR2 YSYEKL. This CDR3 is CASSPPGTGANYGYTF. The DNA for the CDR3 is TGCGCCAGCAGTCCGCCCGGGACAGGGGCTAACTATGGCTACACCTTC.

There are a few counts of this clonotype. The CDR3 region is CASSILAGDYNEQFF. CDR3 DNA: TGTGCCAGCAGTATACTAGCGGGAGATTACAATGAGCAGTTCTTC. The genes are TRBV6-4 and TRBJ2-1; 11 bases align to TRBD2. Germline CDR1 and CDR2: MRHNA and SNTAGT. V lost 5 bases to trimming and J lost 4 bases; unmatched junction nucleotides: 4. The CDR3 contains 15 residues.

V usage is TRBV12-3 or TRBV12-4 and J usage is TRBJ2-3; 10 nucleotides align to TRBD2. With 1 base clipped from V and 3 bases from J, the junction kept 7 bases outside the gene matches. There are 17 residues in the CDR3. CDR3 nucleotides: TGTGCCAGCAGTTTAGTTTCCAGCGGGGGGGCGACAGATACGCAGTATTTT. It specifies CASSLVSSGGATDTQYF.

A few counts support this clonotype. The chain couples TRBV29-1 to TRBJ2-5; perhaps TRBD2 as D (7 bases). The CDR3 has 11 amino acids. Trimming removed 6 bases at V and 4 bases at J, with 9 bases between. Germline CDR1 SQVTM, CDR2 ANQGSEA. The CDR3 here is CSVGGGETQYF. CDR3 in DNA: TGCAGCGTAGGGGGGGGAGAGACCCAGTACTTC.

This chain uses TRBV29-1 with TRBJ2-7, with TRBD2 matching over 7 bases. The junction had 8 bases not matched to a gene; V was cut back by 3 bases and J by 6 bases. This CDR3 has 13 residues. Germline CDR1 is SQVTM and CDR2 is ANQGSEA. The CDR3 DNA is TGCAGCGTTGACAATCCAGCGGGGAGCGAGCAGTACTTC. Translation: CSVDNPAGSEQYF.

The CDR3 here is CASSLAAAGGQETQYF. CDR3 nucleotide sequence: TGTGCCAGCAGCTTGGCGGCAGCCGGGGGGCAAGAGACCCAGTACTTC. The chain carries TRBV5-4 and TRBJ2-5; 7 bases match TRBD2. Trimming at V came to 0 bases and at J to 2 bases, leaving 7 bases not matched to a gene. This CDR3 contains 16 residues. Germline V gene lookup returns CDR1 SGHNT and CDR2 YYREEE (reference sequence).

This clonotype was observed a handful of times. The chain is built from TRBV4-3 and TRBJ2-1; TRBD1 matches at 9 bases. With V trimmed by 1 base and J by 7 bases, 11 bases remained unmatched. Germline lookup yields CDR1 LGHNA and CDR2 YSLEER. CDR3 length equals 17 residues. The CDR3 bases are TGCGCCAGCAGCCAAGTTTGGGACAGGGCGATGGGGAATGAGCAGTTCTTC. This encodes CASSQVWDRAMGNEQFF.

The genes are TRBV7-3 and TRBJ2-3; D is perhaps TRBD2 (6 bases). The CDR3 covers 15 residues. Deletions cut 5 bases from V and 5 bases from J, with 17 bases between. Germline V lookup: CDR1 SGHTA, CDR2 FQGTGA. The CDR3 region has the DNA TGTGCCAGCAGCCCAGTCGGAGGGGCGGGAGATACGCAGTATTTT. It yields the protein CASSPVGGAGDTQYF.

As regards this clonotype: At one end the junction does not follow the germline gene, possibly because of a read error. The chain is built from TRBV7-2 and TRBJ2-1, with 11 bases that match TRBD2. The CDR3 runs 18 residues. Germline CDR1 is SGHTA and CDR2 is FQGNSA. CDR3 region: CASSLKPRLAGPYSEQFF. DNA of the CDR3: TGTGCCAGCAGCTTAAAACCCCGACTAGCGGGACCCTACAGTGAGCAGTTCTTC.

This clonotype was seen only a few times. The chain recombines TRBV5-1 with TRBJ2-5, with 10 bases lining up with TRBD2. Germline V gene lookup returns CDR1 SGHRS and CDR2 YFSETQ. The CDR3 has 15 amino acids. V was clipped by 0 bases and J by 2 bases; unmatched bases: 1. The CDR3 is CASSLERGGQETQYF. The CDR3 DNA follows: TGCGCCAGCAGCTTGGAGCGGGGGGGGCAAGAGACCCAGTACTTC.

This clonotype was detected a few times. The rearrangement uses TRBV2 and TRBJ1-1; perhaps TRBD1 as D (5 bases). Looked up from germline, CDR1 is SNHLY and CDR2 is FYNNEI. The CDR3 is 12 residues long. Trimming shortened V by 4 bases and J by 5 bases, and 8 bases separated the two germline ends. CDR3 loop: CASSAQVTEAFF. The CDR3 region has the DNA TGTGCCAGCAGTGCACAGGTGACTGAAGCTTTCTTT.

The table lists this clonotype with a few counts. The chain is built from TRBV9 and TRBJ2-5, with D uncertain. V lost 0 bases, J lost 5 bases, and 14 bases lay in between. CDR1 and CDR2 (germline): SGDLS, YYNGEE. The CDR3 is made up of 15 amino acids. The CDR3, as DNA: TGTGCCAGCAGCGTAGGTCCCAGCCTGATGGAGACCCAGTACTTC. Its protein product is CASSVGPSLMETQYF.

This clonotype appeared a few times. The V call is TRBV29-1, the J call TRBJ1-1; 7 nucleotides agree with TRBD1. Germline assignment: CDR1 SQVTM and CDR2 ANQGSEA. There are 14 residues in the CDR3. J was trimmed by 7 bases and V by 4 bases; bases with no gene match: 12. CDR3 DNA: TGCAGCGTTGTTGGACTAGACAGGGTAGGTGAAGCTTTCTTT. Translated: CSVVGLDRVGEAFF. Complete variable domain (other parts from reference TRBV29-1 and TRBJ1-1): SAVISQKPSRDICQRGTSLTIQCQVDSQVTMMFWYRQQPGQSLTLIATANQGSEATYESGFVIDKFPISRPNLTFSTLTVSNMSPEDSSIYLCSVVGLDRVGEAFFGQGTRLTVV.